This T cell receptor beta chain was identified in a study of T-cell memory formation after mild COVID-19. Study as a whole: TCR clusters were mostly confined to one donor each. The study, taken as a whole, reports: Pre-infection memory harbored some responding clones, suggesting cross-reactive memory joined. There was a balanced CD4/CD8 profile in clones contracting day 15 to 85, and later expanders leaned CD4+. CD4+ contracting clones were found mainly in CM and EM, and CD8+ ones in EMRA.

With respect to this clonotype: Its antigen is undetermined.

Via MiXCR, TCRdb re-called the 5' RACE reads, giving one row per CDR3 protein. The data contain around 130,000 distinct CDR3 sequences, around 14% of them singletons. The origin of this receptor is an adult woman who had mild COVID-19 (a few samples of this study predate the infection). Cell type and time point are not known. Sequencing was performed on PBMCs or a T cell subset sorted from them (not recorded which).

DNA of the CDR3: TGTGCCAGCAGCGTAGCGGGACTAGCGGGACGGTACAATGAGCAGTTCTTC. Protein sequence: CASSVAGLAGRYNEQFF. V is TRBV9 and J is TRBJ2-1, with TRBD2 matching 13 bases. The CDR3 covers 17 residues. The V and J ends lost 0 bases and 4 bases, in that order; junction bases with no gene match: 4. Per the germline V gene, CDR1 is SGDLS and CDR2 is YYNGEE.